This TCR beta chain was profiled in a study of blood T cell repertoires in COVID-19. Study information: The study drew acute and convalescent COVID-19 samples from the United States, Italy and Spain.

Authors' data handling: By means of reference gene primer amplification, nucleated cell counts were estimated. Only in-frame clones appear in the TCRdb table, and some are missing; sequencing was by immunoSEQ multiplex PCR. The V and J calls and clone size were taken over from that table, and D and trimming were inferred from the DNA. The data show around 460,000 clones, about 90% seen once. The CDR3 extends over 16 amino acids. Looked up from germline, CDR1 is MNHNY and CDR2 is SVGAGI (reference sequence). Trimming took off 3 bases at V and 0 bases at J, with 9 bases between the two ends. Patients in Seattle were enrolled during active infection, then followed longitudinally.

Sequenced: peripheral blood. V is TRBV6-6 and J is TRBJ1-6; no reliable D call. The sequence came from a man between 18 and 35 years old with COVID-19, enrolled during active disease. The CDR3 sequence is CASSYGESSYNSPLHF. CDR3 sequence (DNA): TGTGCCAGCAGTTATGGGGAGAGCTCCTATAATTCACCCCTCCACTTT.